Below are 11 T cell receptor beta chains sequenced from a single sample in a study of T-cell memory formation after mild COVID-19. One entry per CDR3 protein, called by TCRdb with MiXCR from the 5' RACE reads. The top ten clones hold 21% of a sample with some 320,000 distinct CDR3 sequences, 13% to 15% of them seen once. Sequenced material: PBMCs or a T cell subset sorted from them (not recorded which). These receptors were obtained from a man aged 18-30 years who had mild COVID-19 (a few samples of this study predate the infection). Cell type and time point are not known.

The rearrangement uses TRBV7-9 and TRBJ2-3; 7 nucleotides match TRBD2. The CDR3 consists of 14 residues. After removal of 4 bases from V and 2 bases from J, the junction contained 3 bases not matched to a gene. Germline CDR1 SEHNR, CDR2 FQNEAQ (reference sequence). The CDR3 sequence is CASSSWDYTDTQYF. For the CDR3, the DNA is TGTGCCAGCAGCTCCTGGGACTACACAGATACGCAGTATTTT.

This clonotype was counted a few times. The chain joins TRBV12-3 or TRBV12-4 to TRBJ2-5; the D is unclear. This CDR3 is built from 14 residues. V shed 3 bases and J shed 5 bases, with 13 bases lying between them. The CDR3 is CASSFLRPAETQYF. The CDR3 DNA sequence: TGTGCCAGCAGTTTTTTACGGCCTGCGGAGACCCAGTACTTC.

The DNA for the CDR3 is TGCGCCAGCAGCTCTAGGGCCGGGAGCTGGGATCAAAGGCGAAACACCATATATTTT. As protein: CASSSRAGSWDQRRNTIYF. The J gene is TRBJ1-3, the V gene TRBV4-1; D unclear. Trimming pared 5 bases from V and 5 bases from J, leaving 28 bases between. Per germline, CDR1 MGHRA and CDR2 YSYEKL. This CDR3 is 19 amino acids long.

A few counts support this clonotype. The chain couples TRBV12-3 or TRBV12-4 to TRBJ2-3, with 11 bases that match TRBD2. This CDR3 is built from 16 residues. The V segment lost 2 bases and the J segment 5 bases; nucleotides outside the gene matches: 6. The CDR3 protein is CASSLFSGGAKDTQYF. CDR3 nucleotides: TGTGCCAGCAGTTTATTTAGCGGGGGGGCCAAAGATACGCAGTATTTT.

The sample holds many counts of this clonotype. The chain has TRBV12-3 or TRBV12-4 and TRBJ2-1; D not resolved. V was trimmed by 3 bases and J by 5 bases, leaving 8 bases between them. CDR3 length: 13 amino acids. The CDR3 DNA is TGTGCCAGCAGTTTGTACGGTAACAATGAGCAGTTCTTC. Translating it yields CASSLYGNNEQFF.

A few counts support this clonotype. The chain joins TRBV4-1 to TRBJ2-1, with a tentative D call TRBD2 (5 bases). The CDR3 consists of 17 residues. Germline V gene data show CDR1 as MGHRA and CDR2 as YSYEKL. The V end was cut by 4 bases, the J end by 2 bases, with 18 bases between. CDR3 in amino acids: CASSPGVARGPYNEQFF. CDR3 nucleotide sequence: TGCGCCAGCAGCCCCGGAGTAGCCAGAGGGCCCTACAATGAGCAGTTCTTC.

The sample holds a few counts of this clonotype. This chain's CDR3 is CASSLGRPRDEQYF. CDR3 in DNA: TGTGCCAGCAGTTTGGGCAGGCCCAGGGACGAGCAGTACTTC. The chain uses TRBV12-3 or TRBV12-4 and TRBJ2-7; TRBD1 is a possible D gene (5 bases). V lost 3 bases to trimming and J lost 5 bases, with 14 bases between them. This CDR3 is 14 amino acids long.

V and J are TRBV7-2 and TRBJ2-7; D gene unclear. V gave up 2 bases and J gave up 1 base, with 6 bases separating them. Germline V gene data show CDR1 as SGHTA and CDR2 as FQGNSA. This CDR3 has 13 amino acids. CDR3 residues: CASSLLASYEQYF. The CDR3, as DNA: TGTGCCAGCAGCTTACTTGCTTCCTACGAGCAGTACTTC.

As concerns this clonotype: At one boundary the junction diverges from the germline segment, which might be a read error. The rearrangement links TRBV12-3 or TRBV12-4 to TRBJ1-1; no firm D call. There are 15 residues in the CDR3. CDR3 in DNA: TGTTCCAGCAGTTTACTTGTGGGAACGGACACTGAAGCTTTCTTT. Translation gives CSSSLLVGTDTEAFF.

The V and J genes are TRBV20-1 and TRBJ2-7, with D hard to call. The CDR3 sequence is 13 residues long. The germline gives CDR1 DFQATT, CDR2 SNEGSKA (reference sequence). Deletions cut 5 bases from V and 0 bases from J, with 11 bases between. The CDR3 region has the DNA TGCAGTGCTGCTGGGCCTTACTCCTACGAGCAGTACTTC. It codes for CSAAGPYSYEQYF.

At least ten counts were recorded for this clonotype. V usage is TRBV6-4 and J usage is TRBJ2-1, with a weak D call TRBD1 (5 bases). V shed 2 bases and J shed 2 bases, with 13 bases lying between them. Germline loops: CDR1 MRHNA, CDR2 SNTAGT. This CDR3 is 16 amino acids long. The CDR3 reads CASSDDDRAPYNEQFF. CDR3 sequence (DNA): TGTGCCAGCAGTGACGACGACAGAGCTCCCTACAATGAGCAGTTCTTC.